The TCR beta chain under discussion was sequenced for a study of T cell changes during pregnancy in multiple sclerosis. Sequencing used immunoSEQ multiplex PCR; TCRdb keeps in-frame clones, though not all of them. This table has under 45,000 clones, roughly 95% appearing once. Deletions cut 6 bases from V and 8 bases from J, with 22 bases between. This CDR3 is built from 15 residues. The V gene's germline CDR1 is LNHDA and CDR2 SQIVND (reference sequence). This chain uses TRBV19 with TRBJ1-2, with unresolved D. The clonotype comes from a female donor with multiple sclerosis, enrolled in a pregnancy study. The sample was peripheral blood, taken in the second trimester of pregnancy. The CDR3: CASRVHEGPSGGYTF. CDR3 DNA sequence: TGTGCCAGTAGGGTTCACGAGGGTCCTTCAGGAGGCTACACCTTC.